This T cell receptor beta chain was sequenced during a study of cytomegalovirus exposure and HLA in healthy donors. Turning to this clone: No antigen is known for it.

Donors were drawn from the roughly 130-subject validation cohort, separate from the approximately 700-subject first cohort. Germline V gives CDR1 LGHNT, CDR2 FRNRAP. The CDR3 is 18 residues long. V lost 6 bases to trimming and J lost 0 bases, with 20 bases between them. Study conclusions and caveats: Confirmation in vitro established that three CMV-associated chains were specific for CMV antigens.

Sequenced by immunoSEQ multiplex PCR; TCRdb stores in-frame clones only, minus some. The data contain roughly 270,000 clones, 88% of them singletons. The sequence was obtained from a woman aged 18-35 years in good health and CMV-seronegative. Sequencing was done on a sample of PBMCs. The J gene is TRBJ2-2, the V gene TRBV12-5, with D perhaps TRBD1 (6 bases). CDR3 coding DNA: TGTGCTAGTGGCCACAATTCGATGTCAGGGGCGAACACCGGGGAGCTGTTTTTT. Its translation: CASGHNSMSGANTGELFF.